These 3 T cell receptor beta chains were sequenced from one sample in a study of T-cell reconstitution after alpha-beta-depleted transplantation in children. Preparation of the TCRbeta library used unique molecular identifiers. TCRdb fed the PCR reads into MiXCR, producing one record per CDR3 protein. There are 250,000 to 300,000 distinct CDR3 sequences in the sample; 9.5% to 13% occur only once, and 7.5% lies in the top ten. This specimen was PBMCs, taken before TCRalphabeta/CD19-depleted stem cell transplant. The receptors originated from a boy under three years old with acute myeloid leukemia, due to receive a stem cell transplant.

The J gene is TRBJ2-3, the V gene TRBV7-3, with 7 bases matching TRBD2. The germline gives CDR1 SGHTA, CDR2 FQGTGA. Trimming removed 5 bases from V and 6 bases from J; junction bases left unmatched: 8. This CDR3 contains 14 residues. CDR3 sequence (DNA): TGTGCCAGCAGCCACAACGGGGGGTTGGATACGCAGTATTTT. Translated: CASSHNGGLDTQYF.

There are a few counts of this clonotype. This chain joins TRBV11-2 and TRBJ1-5; D unresolved. The CDR3 sequence is 14 residues long. Germline V gene data show CDR1 as SGHAT and CDR2 as FQNNGV. Trimming took 0 bases from V and 5 from J, leaving 8 bases between them. In DNA, the CDR3 is TGTGCCAGCAGCTTAGATAGGGTTTATCAGCCCCAGCATTTT. Its translation is CASSLDRVYQPQHF. The complete variable domain, with remaining parts taken from reference TRBV11-2 and TRBJ1-5, reads EAGVAQSPRYKIIEKRQSVAFWCNPISGHATLYWYQQILGQGPKLLIQFQNNGVVDDSQLPKDRFSAERLKGVDSTLKIQPAKLEDSAVYLCASSLDRVYQPQHFGDGTRLSIL.

This clonotype was picked up many times. The chain carries TRBV28 and TRBJ1-5, with 7 positions matching TRBD1. CDR1 is MDHEN, CDR2 SYDVKM, per germline. J lost 6 bases, V lost 6 bases, and 5 bases had no gene match. The CDR3 is 13 amino acids. CDR3 sequence reads: CASSYDRAQPQHF. The CDR3 nucleotides read TGTGCCAGCAGCTATGACAGGGCTCAGCCCCAGCATTTT.